These 7 T cell receptor beta chains were sequenced from one sample in a study of blood T cell repertoires in COVID-19. The method was immunoSEQ multiplex PCR; TCRdb's version includes in-frame clones alone and lacks a portion of them. The sample holds under 250,000 clones, 85% to 90% seen once. Sequencing was performed on peripheral blood. These receptor sequences come from a man aged 50 or older with COVID-19, enrolled during active disease.

The V call is TRBV4-3, the J call TRBJ2-7; D is uncertain. The length of the CDR3 is 14 residues. The V end lost 0 bases, the J end lost 3 bases, and 9 bases lay between the germline ends. Germline lookup yields CDR1 LGHNA and CDR2 YSLEER. The CDR3, as DNA: TGCGCCAGCAGCCAAGATACATCGAACTACGAGCAGTACTTC. Amino acid sequence: CASSQDTSNYEQYF.

This chain joins TRBV11-2 and TRBJ2-2; TRBD2 matches 10 bases. The length of the CDR3 is 17 residues. In germline, CDR1 is SGHAT, CDR2 FQNNGV. The V segment lost 2 bases and the J segment 0 bases; nucleotides outside the gene matches: 3. For the CDR3, the DNA is TGTGCCAGCAGCTTAACAGCGGGAGGGGCGAACACCGGGGAGCTGTTTTTT. Translating it yields CASSLTAGGANTGELFF.

V is TRBV18 and J is TRBJ1-1; no clear D gene. The germline CDR1 and CDR2 sequences are KGHSH and LQKENI. V dropped 2 bases and J dropped 9 bases, with 10 bases sitting between them. The CDR3 is made up of 12 amino acids. The CDR3 nucleotides are TGTGCCAGCTCACCATCGCAGATACAAGCTTTCTTT. Its protein is CASSPSQIQAFF.

The CDR3: CASRRDRGGTEAFF. CDR3 sequence (DNA): TGTGCCAGCAGACGGGACAGGGGGGGTACTGAAGCTTTCTTT. V usage is TRBV27 and J usage is TRBJ1-1; 11 positions agree with TRBD1. The J segment lost 5 bases and the V segment lost 6 bases, leaving 5 bases of the junction unmatched. Germline values: CDR1 MNHEY, CDR2 SMNVEV (reference sequence). The CDR3 has 14 amino acids.

The CDR3 coding sequence is TGTGCCAGCAGCCTCCGGCTAGCGGTGGTGAATGAGCAGTTCTTC. Its protein is CASSLRLAVVNEQFF. The genes are TRBV4-2 and TRBJ2-1; 7 positions agree with TRBD2. With V trimmed by 4 bases and J by 7 bases, 10 bases remained unmatched. Germline CDR1 reads LGHNA; CDR2 reads YNFKEQ. The CDR3 is 15 residues long.

This sequence joins TRBV28 and TRBJ1-4, with 8 bases aligning to TRBD1. Looked up from germline, CDR1 is MDHEN and CDR2 is SYDVKM. This CDR3 is 14 amino acids long. Trimming took 6 bases from V and 3 from J; bases not matched to a gene: 3. CDR3 in amino acids: CASRWTGPNEKLFF. CDR3 DNA: TGTGCCAGCAGGTGGACAGGGCCTAATGAAAAACTGTTTTTT.

This clone was seen once. The V gene is TRBV10-3, the J gene TRBJ1-4; 8 bases are a match to TRBD1. CDR1 and CDR2 (germline): ENHRY, SYGVKD. The J segment lost 8 bases and the V segment lost 3 bases, leaving 8 bases of the junction unmatched. The CDR3 spans 15 residues. The CDR3 region has the DNA TGTGCCATCAGTGACCCAAACAGGGGGGGAGAAAAACTGTTTTTT. Protein sequence: CAISDPNRGGEKLFF.